This is a list of T cell receptor beta chains from one sample in a study of shared clonotypes between healthy human individuals. Only in-frame clones appear in the TCRdb table, and some are missing; sequencing was by immunoSEQ multiplex PCR. The data show roughly 2.2 million clones, 85% to 95% seen once. Sequenced: naive CD4+ T cells from PBMCs. These receptors were collected from a man in his late teens or twenties in good health. Some clones in this sample may be carry-over from other donors' samples. Both conserved end residues are trimmed from each CDR3.

TRBV28	TRBJ2-7	ASRSGTIYEQY
TRBV6-5	TRBJ2-3	ASSLVASDTQY
TRBV27	TRBJ2-1	ASRSQREAYNEQF
TRBV19	TRBJ1-4	ASTQGREKLF
TRBV18	TRBJ1-5	ASSPSTRRGSQPQH
TRBV28	TRBJ2-6	ASSSPNSASFSGANVLT
TRBV30	TRBJ2-7	AWGSSGRAYEQY
TRBV29-1	TRBJ1-5	SVKRGENQPQH
TRBV7-2	TRBJ2-6	ASSLAGRVAGANVLT
TRBV10-3	TRBJ2-3	AIAIAFSTDTQY
TRBV6-6	TRBJ2-1	ASSYSRGDAGNEQF
TRBV5-4	TRBJ2-1	ASSRVGSYNEQF
TRBV4-2	TRBJ1-3	ASSQDSGRAYSGNTIY
TRBV19	TRBJ2-7	ASSKQSSSYEQY
TRBV7-9	TRBJ2-1	ASSFHLDPGNEQF
TRBV29-1	TRBJ2-5	SVGGMWREPKTQY
TRBV6-5	TRBJ2-7	ASSGQTSYEQY
TRBV5-4	TRBJ1-2	ASSLDRVRGYT
TRBV30	NA	AWSRQGTYEQY
TRBV19	TRBJ1-1	ASSIPRGGRTEAF
TRBV5-1	TRBJ2-5	ASSPLYQETQY
TRBV28	TRBJ2-7	ASSSVRDRTYEQY
TRBV5-1	TRBJ2-1	ASSTIAGGGYNEQF
TRBV7-2	TRBJ1-1	ASSSLYTEAF
TRBV7-8	TRBJ1-5	ASSWGGGDQPQH
TRBV19	TRBJ1-5	ASSLGVFLDQPQH
TRBV4-3	TRBJ2-3	ASSQVGLAGGSTDTQY
TRBV11-3	TRBJ2-1	ASSLEGGLAYNEQF
TRBV27	TRBJ1-4	ASSTRPDRGRGEKLF
TRBV5-1	TRBJ1-1	ASSLGLVTEAF
TRBV7-2	TRBJ2-7	ASSRTTEQY
TRBV7-9	TRBJ2-7	ASSLTSGFWGEQY
TRBV18	TRBJ1-6	ASSHGTGDGSPLH
TRBV4-3	TRBJ2-1	ASSQERAPYNEQF
TRBV6-5	TRBJ1-1	ASSYRDMNTEAF
TRBV5-1	TRBJ2-7	ASSLQLAGVYEQY
TRBV30	TRBJ1-2	AWKRQGIDYGYT
TRBV19	TRBJ2-1	ASSMREGRFYGEQF
TRBV4-1	TRBJ1-2	ASSQSRDGFYGYT
TRBV7-9	TRBJ1-1	ASSVEAF
TRBV27	TRBJ2-6	ASRSPQGTNSGANVLT
TRBV6-1	TRBJ2-1	ASSERENEQF
TRBV28	TRBJ1-5	ASTEGAVGNQPQH
TRBV7-2	TRBJ1-4	ASSPRGAQVLNEKLF
TRBV6-1	TRBJ1-1	ASSSRRGNTEAF
TRBV7-8	TRBJ1-2	ASSLAYRGANYGYT
TRBV28	TRBJ2-1	ASSGYPGLAGRSSYNEQF
TRBV7-2	TRBJ2-1	ASSQYRLAGSSEQF
TRBV15	TRBJ2-2	ATSSGGRAAGELF
TRBV28	TRBJ1-1	ASRRPGTEYTEAF
TRBV27	TRBJ2-5	ASSSRDRGRRETQY
TRBV4-1	TRBJ1-5	ASSPRTGQNQPQH
TRBV18	TRBJ1-2	ASSPALEGRYGYT
TRBV7-9	TRBJ2-2	ASSSIPHGTENTGELF
TRBV7-3	TRBJ2-3	ASSASGGGDTQY